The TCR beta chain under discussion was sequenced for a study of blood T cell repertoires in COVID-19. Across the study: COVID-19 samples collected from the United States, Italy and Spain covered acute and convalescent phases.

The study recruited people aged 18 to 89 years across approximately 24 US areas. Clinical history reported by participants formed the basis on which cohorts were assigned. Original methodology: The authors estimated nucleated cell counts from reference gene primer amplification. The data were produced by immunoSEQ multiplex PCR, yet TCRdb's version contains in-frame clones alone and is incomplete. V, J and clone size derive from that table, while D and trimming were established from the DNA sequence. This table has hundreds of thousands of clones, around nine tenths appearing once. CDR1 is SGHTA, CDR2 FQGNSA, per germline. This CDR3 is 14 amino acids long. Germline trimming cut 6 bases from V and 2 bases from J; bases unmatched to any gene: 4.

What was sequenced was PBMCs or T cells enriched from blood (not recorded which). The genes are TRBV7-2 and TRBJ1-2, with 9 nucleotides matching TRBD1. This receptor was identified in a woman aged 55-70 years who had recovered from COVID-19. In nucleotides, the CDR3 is TGTGCCAGCAGGCCAGGACAGGGGAACTATGGCTACACCTTC. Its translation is CASRPGQGNYGYTF.